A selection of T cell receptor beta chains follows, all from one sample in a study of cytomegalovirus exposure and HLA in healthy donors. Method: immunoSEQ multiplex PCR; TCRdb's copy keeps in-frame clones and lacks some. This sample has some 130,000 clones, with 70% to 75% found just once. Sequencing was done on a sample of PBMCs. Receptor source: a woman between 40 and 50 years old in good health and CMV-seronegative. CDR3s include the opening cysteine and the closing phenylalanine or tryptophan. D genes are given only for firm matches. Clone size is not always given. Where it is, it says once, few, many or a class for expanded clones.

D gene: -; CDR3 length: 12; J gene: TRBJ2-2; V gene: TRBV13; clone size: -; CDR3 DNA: TGTGCCAGCAGCATAGGTAGTAGGGAGCTGTTTTTT; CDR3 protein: CASSIGSRELFF
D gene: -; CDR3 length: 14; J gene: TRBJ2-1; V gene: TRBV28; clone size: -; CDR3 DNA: TGTGCCAGCAGTTTCGACTACTCCTACAATGAGCAGTTCTTC; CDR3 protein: CASSFDYSYNEQFF
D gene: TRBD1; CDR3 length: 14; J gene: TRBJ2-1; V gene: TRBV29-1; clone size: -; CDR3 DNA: TGCAGCGTTTACCCCGGACAGGAGTACAATGAGCAGTTCTTC; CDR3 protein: CSVYPGQEYNEQFF
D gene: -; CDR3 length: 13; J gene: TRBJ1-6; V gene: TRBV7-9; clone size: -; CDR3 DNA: TGTGCCAGCAGCTTAGCAAGAGAATCACCCCTCCACTTT; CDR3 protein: CASSLARESPLHF
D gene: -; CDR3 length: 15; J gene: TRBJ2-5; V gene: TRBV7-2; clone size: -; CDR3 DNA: TGTGCCAGCAGCCTACGACTAGTTTCCCAAGAGACCCAGTACTTC; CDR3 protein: CASSLRLVSQETQYF
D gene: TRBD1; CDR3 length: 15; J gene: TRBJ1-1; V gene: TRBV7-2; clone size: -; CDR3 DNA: TGTGCCAGCAGCCCCGGACAGGGGGCTGGGTTTGAAGCTTTCTTT; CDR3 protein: CASSPGQGAGFEAFF
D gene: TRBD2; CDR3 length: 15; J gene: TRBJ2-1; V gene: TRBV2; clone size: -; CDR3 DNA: TGTGCCAGCAGTGAAGCGGGCGGGGGGGCCAATGAGCAGTTCTTC; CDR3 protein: CASSEAGGGANEQFF
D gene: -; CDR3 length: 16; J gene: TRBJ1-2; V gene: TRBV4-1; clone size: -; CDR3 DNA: TGCGCCAGCAGCCAAGATAGGGCGCTGCTTACGGGGGGCTACACCTTC; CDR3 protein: CASSQDRALLTGGYTF
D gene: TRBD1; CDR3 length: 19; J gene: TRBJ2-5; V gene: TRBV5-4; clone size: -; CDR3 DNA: TGTGCCAGCAGCCAAGGTGGAAGTGGGGACAGGGTGGGCGGAGAGACCCAGTACTTC; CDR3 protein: CASSQGGSGDRVGGETQYF
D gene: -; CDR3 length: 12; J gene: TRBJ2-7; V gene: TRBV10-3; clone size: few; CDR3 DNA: TGTGCCATCAGTGAACATCATTACGAGCAGTACTTC; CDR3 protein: CAISEHHYEQYF
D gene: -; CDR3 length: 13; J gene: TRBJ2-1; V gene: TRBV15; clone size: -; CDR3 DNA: TGTGCCACCGGGGACTCGGCCTACAATGAGCAGTTCTTC; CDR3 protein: CATGDSAYNEQFF
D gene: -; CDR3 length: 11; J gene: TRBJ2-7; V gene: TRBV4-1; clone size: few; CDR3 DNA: TGCGCCAGCAGCCAAGGGAGCGGGCAGTACTTC; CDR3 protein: CASSQGSGQYF
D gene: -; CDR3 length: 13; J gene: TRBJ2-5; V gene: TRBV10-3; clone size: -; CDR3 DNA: TGTGCCATCAGCAGACAGCAACAAGAGACCCAGTACTTC; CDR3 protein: CAISRQQQETQYF
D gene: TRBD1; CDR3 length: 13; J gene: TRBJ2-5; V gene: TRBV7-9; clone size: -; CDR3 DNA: TGTGCCAGCAGCCCCAGGGGGCAAGAGACCCAGTACTTC; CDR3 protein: CASSPRGQETQYF
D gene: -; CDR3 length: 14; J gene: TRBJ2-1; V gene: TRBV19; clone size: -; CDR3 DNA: TGTGCCAGTAGTATAGACCCCACCTACAATGAGCAGTTCTTC; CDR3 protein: CASSIDPTYNEQFF
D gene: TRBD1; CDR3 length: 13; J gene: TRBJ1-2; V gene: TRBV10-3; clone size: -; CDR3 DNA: TGTGCCATCAGTGGACAGGGAGGAAGTGGCTACACCTTC; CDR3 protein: CAISGQGGSGYTF
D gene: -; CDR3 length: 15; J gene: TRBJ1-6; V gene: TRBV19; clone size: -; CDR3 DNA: TGTGCCAGTAGCAACACAGATAGAGCTAATTCACCCCTCCACTTT; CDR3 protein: CASSNTDRANSPLHF
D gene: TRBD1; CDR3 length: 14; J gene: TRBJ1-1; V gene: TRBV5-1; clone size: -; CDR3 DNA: TGCGCCAGCAGCAAGGGGGACAGGGGAGGTGAAGCTTTCTTT; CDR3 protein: CASSKGDRGGEAFF
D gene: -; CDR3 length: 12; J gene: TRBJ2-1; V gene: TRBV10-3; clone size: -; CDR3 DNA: TGTGCCATCAGTGACGGGGTTAATGAGCAGTTCTTC; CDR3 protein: CAISDGVNEQFF
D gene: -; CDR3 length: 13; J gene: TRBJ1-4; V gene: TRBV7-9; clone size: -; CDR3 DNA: TGTGCCAGCAGCCGGACAGCACAAGAAAAACTGTTTTTT; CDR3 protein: CASSRTAQEKLFF
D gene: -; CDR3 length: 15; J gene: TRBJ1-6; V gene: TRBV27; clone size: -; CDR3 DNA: TGTGCCAGCAGTTCCGGGATGACCTATAATTCACCCCTCCACTTT; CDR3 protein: CASSSGMTYNSPLHF
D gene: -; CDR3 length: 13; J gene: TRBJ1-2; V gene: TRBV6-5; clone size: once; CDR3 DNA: TGTGCCAGCAGCCCCGGAGGGAACTATGGCTACACCTTC; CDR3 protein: CASSPGGNYGYTF
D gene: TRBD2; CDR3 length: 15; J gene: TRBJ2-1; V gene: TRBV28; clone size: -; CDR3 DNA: TGTGCCAGCAGTGCTCGGACTAGCGGGGGGGGAGAGCAGTTCTTC; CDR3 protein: CASSARTSGGGEQFF
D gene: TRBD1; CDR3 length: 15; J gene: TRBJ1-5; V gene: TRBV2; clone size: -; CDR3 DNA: TGTGCCAGCAGCGATCAGGGGGGCGAGCTTAGGACCCAGCATTTT; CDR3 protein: CASSDQGGELRTQHF
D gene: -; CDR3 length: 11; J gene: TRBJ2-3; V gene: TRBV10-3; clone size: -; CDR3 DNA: TGTGCCACAACTAAAACAGATACGCAGTATTTT; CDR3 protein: CATTKTDTQYF
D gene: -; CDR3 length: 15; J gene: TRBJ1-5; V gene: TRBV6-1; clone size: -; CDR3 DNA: TGTGCCAGCAGTGAAGTAAGGGGTCACGATCAGCCCCAGCATTTT; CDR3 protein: CASSEVRGHDQPQHF
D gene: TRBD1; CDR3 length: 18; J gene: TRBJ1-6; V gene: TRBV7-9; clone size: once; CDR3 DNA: TGTTCCAGCAGCTTGGGACAGGGATATAGCTCCTATAATTCACCCCTCCACTTT; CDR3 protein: CSSSLGQGYSSYNSPLHF
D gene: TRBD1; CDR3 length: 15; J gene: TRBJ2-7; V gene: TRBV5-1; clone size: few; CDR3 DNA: TGCGCCAGCAGCTTATCCGGGACAGGGGGCGGCGAGCAGTACTTC; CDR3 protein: CASSLSGTGGGEQYF
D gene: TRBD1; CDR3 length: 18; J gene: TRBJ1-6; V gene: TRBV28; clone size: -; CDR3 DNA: TGTGCCAGCGGGGGGTGGACAGGAGCGAGCTCCTATAATTCACCCCTCCACTTT; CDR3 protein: CASGGWTGASSYNSPLHF
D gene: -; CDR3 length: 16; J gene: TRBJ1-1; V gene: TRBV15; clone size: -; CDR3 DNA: TGTGCCACCAGCAGAGGGCTTGCCGGGAAAAACACTGAAGCTTTCTTT; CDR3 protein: CATSRGLAGKNTEAFF
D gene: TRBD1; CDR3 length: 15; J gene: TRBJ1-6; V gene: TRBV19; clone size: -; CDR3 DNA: TGTGCCAGTAGTACCGGGACAGGGATTGATTCACCCCTCCACTTT; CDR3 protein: CASSTGTGIDSPLHF
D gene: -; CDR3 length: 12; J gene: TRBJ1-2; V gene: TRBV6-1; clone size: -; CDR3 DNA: TGTGCCAGCAGCGCAACTAACTATGTCTACACCTTC; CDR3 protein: CASSATNYVYTF
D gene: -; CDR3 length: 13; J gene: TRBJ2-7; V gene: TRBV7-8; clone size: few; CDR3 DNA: TGTGCCAGCAGCTTAGGGCGGGTTTACGAGCAGTACTTC; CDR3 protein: CASSLGRVYEQYF
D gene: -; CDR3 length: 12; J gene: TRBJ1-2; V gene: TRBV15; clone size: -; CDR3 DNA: TGTGCCACCAGCAGGGGAGTGGTGGGCTACACCTTC; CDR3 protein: CATSRGVVGYTF
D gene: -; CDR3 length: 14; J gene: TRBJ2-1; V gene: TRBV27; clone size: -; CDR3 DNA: TGTGCCGGCAGTTTATCCGACAGCTACAATGAGCAGTTCTTC; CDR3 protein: CAGSLSDSYNEQFF
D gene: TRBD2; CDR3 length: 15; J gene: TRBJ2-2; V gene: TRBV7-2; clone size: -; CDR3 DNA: TGTGCCAGCAGCTCTAGCGGGGTCAACACCGGGGAGCTGTTTTTT; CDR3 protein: CASSSSGVNTGELFF
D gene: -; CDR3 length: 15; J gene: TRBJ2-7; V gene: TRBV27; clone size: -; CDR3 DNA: TGTGCCAGCAGTTTGGGGGGGACACGGTACTACGAGCAGTACTTC; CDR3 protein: CASSLGGTRYYEQYF
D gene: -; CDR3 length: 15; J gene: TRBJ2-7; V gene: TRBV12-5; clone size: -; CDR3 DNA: TGTGCTAGTGGAGCTACCGCCGTACCCTCCTACGAGCAGTACTTC; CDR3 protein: CASGATAVPSYEQYF
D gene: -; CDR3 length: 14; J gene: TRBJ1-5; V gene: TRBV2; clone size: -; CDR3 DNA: TGTGCCAGCAGTATCGGGTTCGACAATCAGCCCCAGCATTTT; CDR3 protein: CASSIGFDNQPQHF
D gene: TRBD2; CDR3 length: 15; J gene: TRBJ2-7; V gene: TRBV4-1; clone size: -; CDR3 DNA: TGCGCCAGCAGCCAAGCTAGCGGGGACTCCTACGAGCAGTACTTC; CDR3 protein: CASSQASGDSYEQYF
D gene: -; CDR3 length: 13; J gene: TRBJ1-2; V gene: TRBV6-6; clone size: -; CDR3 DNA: TGTGCCAGCAGAACACAATCTAACTATGGCTACACCTTC; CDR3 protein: CASRTQSNYGYTF
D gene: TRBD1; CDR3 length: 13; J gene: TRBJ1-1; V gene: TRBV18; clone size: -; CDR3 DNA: TGTGCCAGCTCACCGGACAGGGGCACTGAAGCTTTCTTT; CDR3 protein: CASSPDRGTEAFF
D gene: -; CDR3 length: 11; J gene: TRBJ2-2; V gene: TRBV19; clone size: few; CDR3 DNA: TGTGCCAGTAGTATCAGGGGTGGGCTGTTTTTT; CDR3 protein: CASSIRGGLFF
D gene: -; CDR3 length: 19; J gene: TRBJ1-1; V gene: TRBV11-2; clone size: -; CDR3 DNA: TGTGCCAGCAGCTTCTGGGTGAGGGGCCTGGGACAACCGAACACTGAAGCTTTCTTT; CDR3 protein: CASSFWVRGLGQPNTEAFF
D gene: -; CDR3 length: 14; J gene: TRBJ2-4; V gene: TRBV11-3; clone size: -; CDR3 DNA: TGTGCCAGCAGCTCTAGGGAGGCCAAAAACATTCAGTACTTC; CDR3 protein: CASSSREAKNIQYF
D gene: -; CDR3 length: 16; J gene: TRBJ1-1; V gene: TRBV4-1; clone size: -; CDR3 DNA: TGCGCCAGCGGTTCCCCGGGACAAATCGGGCCCACTGAAGCTTTCTTT; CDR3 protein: CASGSPGQIGPTEAFF
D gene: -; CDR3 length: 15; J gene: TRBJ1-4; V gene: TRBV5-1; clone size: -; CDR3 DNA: TGCGCCAGCAGCTTGTATGGCCCCCAAAAGGAAAAACTGTTTTTT; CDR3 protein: CASSLYGPQKEKLFF
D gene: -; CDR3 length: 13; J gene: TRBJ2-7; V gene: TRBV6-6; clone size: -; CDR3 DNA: TGTGCCAGCAGCCGGACGGGGTTCGACGAGCAGTACTTC; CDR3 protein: CASSRTGFDEQYF
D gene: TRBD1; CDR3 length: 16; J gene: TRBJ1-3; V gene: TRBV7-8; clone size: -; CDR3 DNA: TGTGCCAGCAGAGGGGGCAAAAACAGCTCTGGAAACACCATATATTTT; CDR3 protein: CASRGGKNSSGNTIYF
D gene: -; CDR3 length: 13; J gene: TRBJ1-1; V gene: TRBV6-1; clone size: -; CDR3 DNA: TGTGCCAGCAGTGGCCGGACAATCACTGAAGCTTTCTTT; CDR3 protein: CASSGRTITEAFF
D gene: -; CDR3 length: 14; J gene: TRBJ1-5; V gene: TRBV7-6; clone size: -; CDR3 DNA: TGTGCCAGCAGCTTAGCACAGGACGATCAGCCCCAGCATTTT; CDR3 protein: CASSLAQDDQPQHF
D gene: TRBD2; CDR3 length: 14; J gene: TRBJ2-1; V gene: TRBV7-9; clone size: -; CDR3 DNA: TGTGCCAGTCAACCTCCGGGGGGGTACAATGAGCAGTTCTTC; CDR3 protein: CASQPPGGYNEQFF
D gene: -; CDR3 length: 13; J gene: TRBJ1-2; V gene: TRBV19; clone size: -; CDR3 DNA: TGTGCCAGTAGTATCTCAGAAATAAATGGCTACACCTTC; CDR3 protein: CASSISEINGYTF
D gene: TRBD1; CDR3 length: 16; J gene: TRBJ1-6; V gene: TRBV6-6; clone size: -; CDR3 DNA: TGTGCCAGCAGTCAAAGGGACAGTTACTTGCCTTCACCCCTCCACTTT; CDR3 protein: CASSQRDSYLPSPLHF
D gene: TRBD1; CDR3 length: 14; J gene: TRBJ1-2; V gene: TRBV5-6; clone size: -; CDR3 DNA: TGTGCCAGCAGCTTGGGACAGGGGTTAAGAGGCTACACCTTC; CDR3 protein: CASSLGQGLRGYTF
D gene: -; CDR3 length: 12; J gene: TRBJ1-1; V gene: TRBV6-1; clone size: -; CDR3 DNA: TGTGCCAGCAGTGTTAGTTCAGGTGAAGCTTTCTTT; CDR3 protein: CASSVSSGEAFF
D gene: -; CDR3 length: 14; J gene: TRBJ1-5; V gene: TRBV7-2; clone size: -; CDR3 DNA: TGTGCCAGCAGCCAAAGAGGGGGGGATCAGCCCCAGCATTTT; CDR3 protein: CASSQRGGDQPQHF
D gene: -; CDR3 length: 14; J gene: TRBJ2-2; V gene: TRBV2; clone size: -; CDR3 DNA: TGTGCCAGCAGCCCCCGTGGGCCCACCGGGGAGCTGTTTTTT; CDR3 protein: CASSPRGPTGELFF
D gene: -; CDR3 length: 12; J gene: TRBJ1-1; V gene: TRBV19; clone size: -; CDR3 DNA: TGTGCCAGTAGTAAGAGGTACACTGAAGCTTTCTTT; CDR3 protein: CASSKRYTEAFF
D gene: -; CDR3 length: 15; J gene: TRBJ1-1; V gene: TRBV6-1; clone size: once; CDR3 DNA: TGTGCCAGCAGACGACCCGGGACAAGAAGCACTGAAGCTTTCTTT; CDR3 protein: CASRRPGTRSTEAFF